These 30 T cell receptor beta chains came from one sample sequenced in a study of shared clonotypes between healthy human individuals. The data were produced by immunoSEQ multiplex PCR, yet TCRdb's version contains in-frame clones alone and is incomplete. Of over a million clones listed, just under 99% were seen once; the top ten hold 0.36%. Sequencing was carried out using naive CD4+ T cells sorted from blood. Subset defined: CD45RA+ positively selected. These receptors were obtained from a man under 40 in good health.

In this sample, this clone turned up once. V and J are TRBV30 and TRBJ2-7; possibly TRBD2 for D (7 bases). The ends were cut back, 3 bases at V and 1 base at J, with 25 bases in the middle. The CDR3 covers 18 residues. Germline V gene data show CDR1 as GTSNPN and CDR2 as SVGIG (reference sequence). In DNA, the CDR3 is TGTGCCTGGAGGCCTCGCGGGGGCATCCCCTCCAAATCCTACGAGCAGTACTTC. This codes for CAWRPRGGIPSKSYEQYF.

The chain couples TRBV15 to TRBJ2-1; 11 nucleotides agree with TRBD2. V was pared by 4 bases and J by 1 base, with 6 bases of the junction left unmatched. Germline loops: CDR1 LNHNV, CDR2 YYDKDF (reference sequence). This CDR3 has 17 amino acids. The CDR3 nucleotides read TGTGCCACCAGCACCCGGACTAGCGGGCCTTCCTACAATGAGCAGTTCTTC. It specifies CATSTRTSGPSYNEQFF.

V and J are TRBV5-1 and TRBJ2-7; 7 positions match TRBD1. Germline CDR1 SGHRS, CDR2 YFSETQ. This CDR3 has 16 residues. The V gene end was trimmed by 4 bases and the J gene end by 0 bases; junction bases not matched to a gene: 10. The CDR3 coding sequence is TGCGCCAGCAGCCCATCGGGACAGCGAAACTCCTACGAGCAGTACTTC. Translation gives CASSPSGQRNSYEQYF. The full variable domain, completed using reference TRBV5-1 and TRBJ2-7, is KAGVTQTPRYLIKTRGQQVTLSCSPISGHRSVSWYQQTPGQGLQFLFEYFSETQRNKGNFPGRFSGRQFSNSRSEMNVSTLELGDSALYLCASSPSGQRNSYEQYFGPGTRLTVT.

This clone has just one count. This chain links TRBV9 with TRBJ2-2; D is ambiguous. Germline V CDR1 and CDR2: SGDLS, YYNGEE. This CDR3 spans 13 amino acids. Trimming took 5 bases from V and 6 from J, leaving 11 bases between them. CDR3 loop: CASSISFAGELFF. The DNA for the CDR3 is TGTGCCAGCAGTATCTCATTTGCCGGGGAGCTGTTTTTT.

The chain recombines TRBV4-3 with TRBJ2-7, with D uncertain. This CDR3 is 17 amino acids long. Trimming shortened V by 0 bases and J by 3 bases, and 18 bases separated the two germline ends. The germline V gene encodes CDR1 LGHNA and CDR2 YSLEER. The CDR3 DNA sequence: TGCGCCAGCAGCCAAGAGACTGCGACCCAGATTAGCTACGAGCAGTACTTC. Protein product: CASSQETATQISYEQYF.

The chain employs TRBV11-2 and TRBJ2-7; D not resolved. This CDR3 spans 11 amino acids. The V gene lost 4 bases and the J gene lost 0 bases, with 1 base spanning the gap. Germline V CDR1 and CDR2: SGHAT, FQNNGV. The DNA for the CDR3 is TGTGCCAGCAGCTACTCCTACGAGCAGTACTTC. As protein: CASSYSYEQYF.

This chain joins TRBV7-2 and TRBJ2-2; 13 bases match TRBD2. Per the germline V gene, CDR1 is SGHTA and CDR2 is FQGNSA. There are 16 residues in the CDR3. The J segment lost 7 bases and the V segment lost 8 bases, leaving 10 bases of the junction unmatched. The DNA of the CDR3 is TGTGCCAGCCCTCCGGGACTAGCGGGACTCGGCGGGGAGCTGTTTTTT. Encoded protein: CASPPGLAGLGGELFF.

This clone was recorded once. This chain uses TRBV28 with TRBJ2-3; 7 nucleotides line up with TRBD2. This CDR3 has 17 amino acids. J was trimmed by 1 base and V by 4 bases; bases with no gene match: 11. The V gene's germline CDR1 is MDHEN and CDR2 SYDVKM. CDR3 loop: CASSYGRGSSGTDTQYF. Written as DNA, the CDR3 is TGTGCCAGCAGTTACGGTCGCGGGAGTAGTGGCACAGATACGCAGTATTTT.

With respect to this clone: Within the sample, other DNA sequences also encode this same CDR3. The rearrangement uses TRBV29-1 and TRBJ2-1; TRBD1 agrees at 7 bases. V shed 5 bases and J 1 base; nucleotides not matched to a gene: 5. The germline CDR1 and CDR2 sequences are SQVTM and ANQGSEA. The CDR3 consists of 14 residues. The CDR3 here is CSVQRDRSYNEQFF. In DNA, the CDR3 is TGCAGCGTTCAGAGGGACAGATCCTACAATGAGCAGTTCTTC.

This rearrangement joins TRBV6-5 to TRBJ2-1; no clear D. Trimming pared 2 bases from V and 2 bases from J, leaving 4 bases between. The V gene's germline CDR1 is MNHEY and CDR2 SVGAGI. CDR3 length equals 13 residues. This CDR3 is CASSYNPYNEQFF. DNA of the CDR3: TGTGCCAGCAGTTACAATCCCTACAATGAGCAGTTCTTC.

V gene TRBV5-7 combines with J gene TRBJ2-7, with 9 bases aligning to TRBD1. TRBV5-7 is annotated as an ORF whose role is uncertain. The CDR3 loop spans 14 amino acids. V lost 3 bases, J lost 7 bases, and 8 bases stayed unmatched. The DNA for the CDR3 is TGTGCCAGCAGCTCGGGGACAGGGAGGGATGAGCAGTACTTC. It specifies CASSSGTGRDEQYF.

The chain links TRBV11-3 to TRBJ2-2, with 14 bases aligning to TRBD2. The CDR3 has 17 amino acids. Germline CDR1 SGHNT, CDR2 YENEEA. The J segment lost 6 bases and the V segment lost 5 bases, leaving 8 bases of the junction unmatched. For the CDR3, the DNA is TGTGCCAGCAGCATGGGACTAGCGGGAGTTGTATCCGGGGAGCTGTTTTTT. It codes for CASSMGLAGVVSGELFF. The variable domain in full, with the rest retrieved from reference TRBV11-3 and TRBJ2-2, is EAGVVQSPRYKIIEKKQPVAFWCNPISGHNTLYWYLQNLGQGPELLIRYENEEAVDDSQLPKDRFSAERLKGVDSTLKIQPAELGDSAVYLCASSMGLAGVVSGELFFGEGSRLTVL.

The chain is built from TRBV19 and TRBJ1-5; perhaps TRBD1 as D (6 bases). The V gene's germline CDR1 is LNHDA and CDR2 SQIVND (reference sequence). The CDR3 is made up of 14 amino acids. V shed 8 bases and J shed 3 bases, with 14 bases lying between them. The CDR3 nucleotides are TGTGCCAGTGTCATACAGGGATCCAATCAGCCCCAGCATTTT. Translation gives CASVIQGSNQPQHF.

This clone occurred once. Other DNA sequences within the sample encode an identical CDR3. The chain uses TRBV28 and TRBJ2-1; the D gene is possibly TRBD2 (6 bases). Between the trimmed V and J ends, which lost 5 bases and 0 bases, there was a span of 8 bases. The CDR3 covers 14 residues. Germline-derived CDR1 and CDR2 are MDHEN and SYDVKM. CDR3 nucleotide sequence: TGTGCCAGCAGTAGGAGGGGCTCCTACAATGAGCAGTTCTTC. Translation gives CASSRRGSYNEQFF.

This chain links TRBV21-1 with TRBJ2-1; the D call of TRBD2 is as the table states it, not checked on the DNA. TRBV21-1 corresponds to a pseudogene. CDR3 length: 17 residues. The CDR3 DNA reads as TGTGCCAGCAGCCGTAAGACTAGCGGAAGCTCCTACAATGAGCAGTTCTTC. Translated, it gives CASSRKTSGSSYNEQFF.

The V call is TRBV18, the J call TRBJ1-5; TRBD1 is a possible D gene (5 bases). The V and J ends lost 2 bases and 2 bases respectively, with 10 bases between them. Per germline, CDR1 KGHSH and CDR2 LQKENI. The length of the CDR3 is 15 residues. The CDR3 DNA follows: TGTGCCAGCTCACCAATAGAGACAGGCAATCAGCCCCAGCATTTT. Protein product: CASSPIETGNQPQHF.

CDR3 in DNA: TGCGCCAGCAGCTTGGATGGGGGCCGGGCTGAAGCTTTCTTT. Its protein product is CASSLDGGRAEAFF. The V gene is TRBV5-1, the J gene TRBJ1-1; a weak D match, TRBD1 (6 bases). There are 14 residues in the CDR3. CDR1 SGHRS and CDR2 YFSETQ come from the germline V gene. V shed 0 bases and J shed 6 bases, with 12 bases lying between them. Filled out from reference TRBV5-1 and TRBJ1-1, the complete variable domain reads KAGVTQTPRYLIKTRGQQVTLSCSPISGHRSVSWYQQTPGQGLQFLFEYFSETQRNKGNFPGRFSGRQFSNSRSEMNVSTLELGDSALYLCASSLDGGRAEAFFGQGTRLTVV.

V is TRBV28 and J is TRBJ1-5; D perhaps matches TRBD1 (5 bases). In germline, CDR1 is MDHEN, CDR2 SYDVKM. CDR3 length equals 16 residues. The V end was cut by 2 bases, the J end by 0 bases, with 11 bases between. CDR3 region: CASSLGGLISNQPQHF. CDR3 coding DNA: TGTGCCAGCAGTTTAGGGGGACTGATTAGCAATCAGCCCCAGCATTTT.

The chain joins TRBV19 to TRBJ1-3, with D possibly being TRBD1 (6 bases). This CDR3 contains 15 residues. V lost 5 bases to trimming and J lost 0 bases, with 11 bases between them. CDR1 is LNHDA, CDR2 SQIVND, per germline (reference sequence). The CDR3 loop is CASSVQGLSGNTIYF. CDR3 nucleotides: TGTGCCAGTAGTGTACAGGGACTCTCTGGAAACACCATATATTTT.

To note about this clone: Other DNA sequences in this sample translate to the same CDR3. The CDR3 DNA follows: TGTGCCAGCAGCGTAGCAACTAATGAAAAACTGTTTTTT. Its translation is CASSVATNEKLFF. The J gene is TRBJ1-4, the V gene TRBV9; D gene ambiguous. This CDR3 comprises 13 residues. In germline, CDR1 is SGDLS, CDR2 YYNGEE. Deletions cut 0 bases from V and 0 bases from J, with 0 bases between.

The chain couples TRBV27 to TRBJ1-5; D remains unclear. CDR1 and CDR2 (germline): MNHEY, SMNVEV (reference sequence). CDR3 length: 16 residues. V lost 3 bases and J 0 bases, leaving 12 bases between the germline ends. CDR3 DNA sequence: TGTGCCAGCAGTTTCCCCGGACTAAATAGCAATCAGCCCCAGCATTTT. It encodes CASSFPGLNSNQPQHF.

The V gene is TRBV28, the J gene TRBJ1-2, with a possible D match to TRBD1 (5 bases). V was pared by 6 bases and J by 8 bases, with 16 bases between. The germline gives CDR1 MDHEN, CDR2 SYDVKM. This CDR3 spans 13 amino acids. This chain's CDR3 is CASREGRVGGYTF. The CDR3 DNA reads as TGTGCCAGCAGGGAGGGGCGGGTTGGAGGCTACACCTTC.

The genes are TRBV5-8 and TRBJ1-5, with TRBD1 as a possible D gene (5 bases). CDR3 size: 16 residues. Germline V gene sequence: CDR1 SGHTS, CDR2 YDEGEE. Trimming shortened V by 5 bases and J by 2 bases, and 17 bases separated the two germline ends. Here the CDR3 DNA reads TGTGCCAGCAGTCCGAACGGGGCCTTGGGCAATCAGCCCCAGCATTTT. Translated: CASSPNGALGNQPQHF.

The chain couples TRBV11-2 to TRBJ2-7; unclear D gene. The CDR3 has 14 amino acids. Germline values: CDR1 SGHAT, CDR2 FQNNGV. V was shortened by 1 base and J by 5 bases, with 12 bases between the two germline ends. CDR3 region: CASSLGRVMHEQYF. CDR3 sequence (DNA): TGTGCCAGCAGCTTAGGTAGGGTCATGCACGAGCAGTACTTC.

This clone was seen once. J is TRBJ1-2 and V is TRBV18, with 8 bases fitting TRBD1. Germline V gene lookup returns CDR1 KGHSH and CDR2 LQKENI. V dropped 3 bases and J dropped 5; count of bases not matched to a gene: 8. The CDR3 is made up of 15 amino acids. This CDR3 is CASSPSLTGEYGYTF. The CDR3, as DNA: TGTGCCAGCTCACCCTCGCTGACAGGGGAATATGGCTACACCTTC.

This rearrangement joins TRBV5-1 to TRBJ2-5; 7 bases line up with TRBD2. Germline loops: CDR1 SGHRS, CDR2 YFSETQ. This CDR3 has 16 residues. V shed 4 bases, J shed 4 bases, and the junction held 13 bases outside the gene matches. The DNA for the CDR3 is TGCGCCAGCAGCGGGGGAGTAGCGGGCCGCCGAGAGACCCAGTACTTC. As protein: CASSGGVAGRRETQYF.

The genes are TRBV6-5 and TRBJ2-1, with 9 bases lining up with TRBD2. The CDR3 runs to 15 residues. The germline V gene encodes CDR1 MNHEY and CDR2 SVGAGI. Trimming at V came to 1 base and at J to 10 bases, leaving 8 bases not matched to a gene. The CDR3 DNA follows: TGTGCCAGCAGTTACTACGCGGGAGGGCCTGGGGAGCAGTTCTTC. Protein product: CASSYYAGGPGEQFF.

As concerns this clone: The identical CDR3 is also encoded by other nucleotide sequences in the sample. The CDR3 protein is CASSPGTGQETQYF. In nucleotides, the CDR3 is TGTGCCAGCAGCCCCGGGACAGGACAAGAGACCCAGTACTTC. V and J are TRBV5-4 and TRBJ2-5; 8 nucleotides match TRBD1. The J segment lost 2 bases and the V segment lost 4 bases, leaving 4 bases of the junction unmatched. The CDR3 length is 14 residues. Germline V gene lookup returns CDR1 SGHNT and CDR2 YYREEE (reference sequence).

The chain is built from TRBV18 and TRBJ2-2; the D gene is possibly TRBD1 (6 bases). V gave up 3 bases and J gave up 6 bases, with 20 bases separating them. This CDR3 is built from 17 residues. Germline CDR1 reads KGHSH; CDR2 reads LQKENI. CDR3 loop: CASSPATGSARAGELFF. The CDR3 DNA reads TGTGCCAGCTCACCTGCGACAGGCTCGGCCAGGGCCGGGGAGCTGTTTTTT.

V and J are TRBV29-1 and TRBJ2-1; TRBD1 aligns across 8 bases. Germline V gene data show CDR1 as SQVTM and CDR2 as ANQGSEA. The CDR3 loop spans 16 amino acids. With V trimmed by 2 bases and J by 5 bases, 11 bases remained unmatched. The DNA for the CDR3 is TGCAGCGTTGAACCCCCGAACAGGGGGATCAACAATGAGCAGTTCTTC. The encoded protein is CSVEPPNRGINNEQFF.